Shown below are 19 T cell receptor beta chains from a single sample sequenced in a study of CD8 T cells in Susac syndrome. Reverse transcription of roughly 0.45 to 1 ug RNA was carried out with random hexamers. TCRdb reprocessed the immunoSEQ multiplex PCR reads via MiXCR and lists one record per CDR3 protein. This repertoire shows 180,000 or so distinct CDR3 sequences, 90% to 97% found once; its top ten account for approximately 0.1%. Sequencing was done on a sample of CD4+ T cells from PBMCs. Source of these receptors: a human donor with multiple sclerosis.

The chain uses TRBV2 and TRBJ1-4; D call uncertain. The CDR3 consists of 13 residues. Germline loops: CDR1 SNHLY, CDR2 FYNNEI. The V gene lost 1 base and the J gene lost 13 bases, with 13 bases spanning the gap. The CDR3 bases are TGTGCCAGCAGTGAAGGTCTTCGATCTGGACTGTTTTTT. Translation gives CASSEGLRSGLFF.

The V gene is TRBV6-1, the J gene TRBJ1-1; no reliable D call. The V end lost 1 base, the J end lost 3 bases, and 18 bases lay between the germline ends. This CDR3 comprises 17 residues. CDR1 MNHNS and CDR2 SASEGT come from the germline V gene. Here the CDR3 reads CASSEGLGRAGDTEAFF. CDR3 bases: TGTGCCAGCAGTGAAGGTCTAGGTAGGGCTGGAGACACTGAAGCTTTCTTT.

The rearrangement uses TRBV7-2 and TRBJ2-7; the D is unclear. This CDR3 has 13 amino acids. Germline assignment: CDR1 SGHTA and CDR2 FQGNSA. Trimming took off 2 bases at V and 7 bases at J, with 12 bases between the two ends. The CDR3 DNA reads TGTGCCAGCAGCTTAACTCCATCCGGAGAGCAGTACTTC. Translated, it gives CASSLTPSGEQYF.

CDR3 sequence (DNA): TGCAGTGCTAAGGACAGGACTAGCAATCAGCCCCAGCATTTT. Its protein product is CSAKDRTSNQPQHF. This chain links TRBV20-1 with TRBJ1-5; 7 positions match TRBD1. J gave up 0 bases and V 4 bases, and 3 bases lay outside the gene matches. In germline, CDR1 is DFQATT, CDR2 SNEGSKA (reference sequence). The length of the CDR3 is 14 residues.

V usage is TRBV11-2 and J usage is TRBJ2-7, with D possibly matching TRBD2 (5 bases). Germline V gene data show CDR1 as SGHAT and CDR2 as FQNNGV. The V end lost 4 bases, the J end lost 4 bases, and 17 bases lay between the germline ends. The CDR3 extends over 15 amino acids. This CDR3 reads CASSSPPVGVYEQYF. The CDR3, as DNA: TGTGCCAGCAGCTCACCCCCAGTGGGAGTTTACGAGCAGTACTTC.

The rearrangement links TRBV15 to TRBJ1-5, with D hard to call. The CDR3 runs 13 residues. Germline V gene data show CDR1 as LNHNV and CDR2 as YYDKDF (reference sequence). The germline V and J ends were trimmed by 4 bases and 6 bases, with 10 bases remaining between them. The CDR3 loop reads CATSTRTGQPQHF. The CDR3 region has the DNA TGTGCCACCAGCACCCGGACGGGTCAGCCCCAGCATTTT.

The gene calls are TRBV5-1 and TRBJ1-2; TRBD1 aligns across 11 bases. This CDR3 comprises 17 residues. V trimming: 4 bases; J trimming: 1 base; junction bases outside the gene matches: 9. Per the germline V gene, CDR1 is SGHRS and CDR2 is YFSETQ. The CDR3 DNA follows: TGCGCCAGCAGCGGAGGGACAGGGGGGAAGAGTAACTATGGCTACACCTTC. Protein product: CASSGGTGGKSNYGYTF.

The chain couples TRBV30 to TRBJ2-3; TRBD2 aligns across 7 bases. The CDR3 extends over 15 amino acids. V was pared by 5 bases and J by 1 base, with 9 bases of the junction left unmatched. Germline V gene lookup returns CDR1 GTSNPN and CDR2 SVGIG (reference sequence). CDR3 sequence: CAWDPAGMGTDTQYF. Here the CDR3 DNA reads TGTGCCTGGGACCCAGCGGGGATGGGCACAGATACGCAGTATTTT.

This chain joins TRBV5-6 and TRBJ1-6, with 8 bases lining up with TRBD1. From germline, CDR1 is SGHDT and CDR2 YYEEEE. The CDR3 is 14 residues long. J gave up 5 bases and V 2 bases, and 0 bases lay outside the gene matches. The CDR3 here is CASSFRGHNSPLHF. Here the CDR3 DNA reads TGTGCCAGCAGCTTCAGGGGGCATAATTCACCCCTCCACTTT.

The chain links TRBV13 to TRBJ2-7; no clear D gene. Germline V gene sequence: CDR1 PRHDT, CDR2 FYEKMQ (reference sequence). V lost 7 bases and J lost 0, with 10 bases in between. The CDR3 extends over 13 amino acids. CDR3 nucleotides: TGTGCCAGCAACCACAGAGCCTCCTACGAGCAGTACTTC. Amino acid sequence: CASNHRASYEQYF. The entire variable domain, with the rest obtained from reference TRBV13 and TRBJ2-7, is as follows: AAGVIQSPRHLIKEKRETATLKCYPIPRHDTVYWYQQGPGQDPQFLISFYEKMQSDKGSIPDRFSAQQFSDYHSELNMSSLELGDSALYFCASNHRASYEQYFGPGTRLTVT.

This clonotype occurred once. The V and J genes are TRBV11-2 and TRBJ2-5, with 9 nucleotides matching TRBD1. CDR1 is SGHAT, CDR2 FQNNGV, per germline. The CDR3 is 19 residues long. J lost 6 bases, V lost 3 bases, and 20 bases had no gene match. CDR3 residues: CASSFDDTFGQGRGKTQYF. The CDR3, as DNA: TGTGCCAGCAGCTTCGATGATACTTTCGGACAGGGGCGGGGGAAGACCCAGTACTTC.

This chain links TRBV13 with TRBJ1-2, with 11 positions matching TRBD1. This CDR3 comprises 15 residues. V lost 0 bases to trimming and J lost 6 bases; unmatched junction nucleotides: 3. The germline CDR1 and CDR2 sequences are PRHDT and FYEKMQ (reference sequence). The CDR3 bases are TGTGCCAGCAGCTTAGGGGACAGGGGGCTTCATGGCTACACCTTC. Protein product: CASSLGDRGLHGYTF.

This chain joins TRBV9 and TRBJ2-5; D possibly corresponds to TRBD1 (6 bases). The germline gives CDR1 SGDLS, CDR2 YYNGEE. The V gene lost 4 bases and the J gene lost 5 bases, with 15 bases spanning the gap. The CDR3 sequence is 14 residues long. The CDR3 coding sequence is TGTGCCAGCAGCCCCAGCCCCCAGGGGGAGACCCAGTACTTC. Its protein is CASSPSPQGETQYF.

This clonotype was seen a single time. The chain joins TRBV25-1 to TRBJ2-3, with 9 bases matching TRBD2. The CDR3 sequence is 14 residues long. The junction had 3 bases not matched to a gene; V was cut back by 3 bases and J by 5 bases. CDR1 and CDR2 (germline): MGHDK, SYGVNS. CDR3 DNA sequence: TGTGCCAGCAGTGAGCGGGGGGGCGGAGATACGCAGTATTTT. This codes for CASSERGGGDTQYF.

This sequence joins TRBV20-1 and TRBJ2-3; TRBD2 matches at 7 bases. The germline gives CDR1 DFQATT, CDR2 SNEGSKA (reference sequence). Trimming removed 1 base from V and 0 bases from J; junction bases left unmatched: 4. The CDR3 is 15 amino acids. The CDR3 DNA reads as TGCAGTGCTAGAGTTGGCGGGGGTAGCACAGATACGCAGTATTTT. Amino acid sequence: CSARVGGGSTDTQYF.

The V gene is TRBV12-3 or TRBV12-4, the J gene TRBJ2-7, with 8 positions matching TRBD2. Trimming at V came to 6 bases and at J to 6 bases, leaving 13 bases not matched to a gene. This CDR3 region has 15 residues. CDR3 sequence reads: CASSFSWTSYPEQYF. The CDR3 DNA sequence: TGTGCCAGCAGCTTCTCCTGGACTAGCTATCCCGAGCAGTACTTC.

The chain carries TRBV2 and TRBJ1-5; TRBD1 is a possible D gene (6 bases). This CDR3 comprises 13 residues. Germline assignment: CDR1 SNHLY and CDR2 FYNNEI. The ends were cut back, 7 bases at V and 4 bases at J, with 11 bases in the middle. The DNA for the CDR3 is TGTGCCAGCAACGGACAGCCAAATCAGCCCCAGCATTTT. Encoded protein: CASNGQPNQPQHF.

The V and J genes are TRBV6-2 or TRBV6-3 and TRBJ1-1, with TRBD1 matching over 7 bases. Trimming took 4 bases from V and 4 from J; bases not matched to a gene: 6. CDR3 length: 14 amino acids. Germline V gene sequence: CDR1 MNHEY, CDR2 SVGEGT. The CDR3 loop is CASSSDRASTEAFF. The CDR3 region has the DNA TGTGCCAGCAGTTCAGACAGGGCGAGCACTGAAGCTTTCTTT.

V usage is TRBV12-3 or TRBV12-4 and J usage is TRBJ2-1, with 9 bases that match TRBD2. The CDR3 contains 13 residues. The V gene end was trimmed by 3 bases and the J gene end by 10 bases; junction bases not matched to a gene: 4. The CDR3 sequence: CASSLSGGTEQFF. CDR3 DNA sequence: TGTGCCAGCAGTTTGAGCGGGGGGACGGAGCAGTTCTTC.